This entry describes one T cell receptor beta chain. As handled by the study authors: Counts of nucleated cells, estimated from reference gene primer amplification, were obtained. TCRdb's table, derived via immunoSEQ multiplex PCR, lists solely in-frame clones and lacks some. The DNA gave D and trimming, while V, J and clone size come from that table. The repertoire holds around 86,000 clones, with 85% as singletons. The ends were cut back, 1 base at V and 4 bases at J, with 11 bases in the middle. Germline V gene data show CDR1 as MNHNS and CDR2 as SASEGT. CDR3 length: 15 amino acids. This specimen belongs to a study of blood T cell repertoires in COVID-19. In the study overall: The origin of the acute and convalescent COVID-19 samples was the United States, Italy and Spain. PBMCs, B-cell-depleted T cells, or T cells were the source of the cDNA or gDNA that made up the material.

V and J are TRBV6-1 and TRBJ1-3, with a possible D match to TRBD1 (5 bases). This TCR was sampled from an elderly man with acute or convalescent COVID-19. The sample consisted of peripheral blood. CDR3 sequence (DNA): TGTGCCAGCAGTGAAGTTAAGGGGCGAGGAAACACCATATATTTT. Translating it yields CASSEVKGRGNTIYF.